Reported below is one T cell receptor (beta chain). Clones were sequenced by immunoSEQ multiplex PCR, and TCRdb holds only the in-frame ones, with some missing. The sample carries under 300,000 clones, 65% to 85% recorded once. The CDR3 covers 14 residues. Germline V gene lookup returns CDR1 GTSNPN and CDR2 SVGIG (reference sequence). J was trimmed by 6 bases and V by 2 bases; bases with no gene match: 3. This entry belongs to a study of blood T cell repertoires in COVID-19. The rearrangement links TRBV30 to TRBJ1-5; TRBD1 aligns across 11 bases. Material: peripheral blood. The clonotype comes from a woman between 35 and 50 years old who had recovered from COVID-19. The CDR3 bases are TGTGCCTGGAGTATGGGGACAGGGGGTCAGCCCCAGCATTTT. Residues: CAWSMGTGGQPQHF.